The 8 T cell receptor beta chains in this list originate from one sample, sequenced in a study of chemoradiotherapy in HPV16-positive cancers. The table came from immunoSEQ multiplex PCR; TCRdb's copy has only in-frame clones and leaves some out. The sample lists around 17,000 clones; 85% to 90% were seen once. Sequencing was performed on blood, taken from a patient who underwent chemoradiotherapy. These receptor sequences come from a human donor with HPV-associated anogenital cancer.

The J gene is TRBJ1-6, the V gene TRBV2; no clear D gene. This CDR3 comprises 12 residues. CDR1 and CDR2 (germline): SNHLY, FYNNEI. V lost 7 bases, J lost 4 bases, and 5 bases lay in between. The CDR3 here is CASTQYNSPLHF. The CDR3 DNA is TGTGCCAGCACGCAGTATAATTCACCCCTCCACTTT.

The chain carries TRBV2 and TRBJ1-2, with D unclear. Trimming removed 2 bases at V and 8 bases at J, with 12 bases between. The CDR3 covers 13 residues. CDR1 and CDR2 (germline): SNHLY, FYNNEI. This chain's CDR3 is CASSEIGIWGYTF. DNA of the CDR3: TGTGCCAGCAGTGAAATAGGGATTTGGGGCTACACCTTC.

The rearrangement uses TRBV21-1 and TRBJ2-6; the D segment call TRBD2 is taken from the table without a DNA check. TRBV21-1 is described as a pseudogene. CDR3 length: 16 residues. In nucleotides, the CDR3 is TGTGCCAGCAGCACCCCCTTGTTCTCTGGGGCCAACGTCCTGACTTTC. Its translation: CASSTPLFSGANVLTF.

The chain is built from TRBV5-4 and TRBJ1-2, with TRBD1 as a possible D gene (6 bases). From germline, CDR1 is SGHNT and CDR2 YYREEE (reference sequence). The V end lost 0 bases, the J end lost 3 bases, and 15 bases lay between the germline ends. This CDR3 region has 16 residues. CDR3 residues: CASSLGLQGRDYGYTF. The CDR3 nucleotides read TGTGCCAGCAGCTTGGGTTTACAGGGACGGGACTATGGCTACACCTTC.

This rearrangement joins TRBV7-9 to TRBJ2-5; TRBD1 matches 10 bases. This CDR3 comprises 17 residues. Trimming took 6 bases from V and 4 from J; bases not matched to a gene: 14. Germline CDR1 is SEHNR and CDR2 is FQNEAQ (reference sequence). The CDR3, as DNA: TGTGCCAGCAGTCTAAGCCGGGACAGGGGATTTGGAGAGACCCAGTACTTC. Translation gives CASSLSRDRGFGETQYF.

The chain links TRBV7-9 to TRBJ1-3; D remains ambiguous. V dropped 4 bases and J dropped 0 bases, with 19 bases sitting between them. Germline values: CDR1 SEHNR, CDR2 FQNEAQ (reference sequence). This CDR3 region has 18 residues. Here the CDR3 DNA reads TGTGCCAGCAGCTCGACCCAGGCAGTGCTGAACTCTGGAAACACCATATATTTT. It encodes CASSSTQAVLNSGNTIYF.

CDR3 sequence: CSVAAAQKITDTQYF. CDR3 bases: TGCAGCGTTGCTGCAGCCCAAAAGATCACAGATACGCAGTATTTT. The chain recombines TRBV29-1 with TRBJ2-3; no definite D call. The germline V and J ends were trimmed by 4 bases and 2 bases, with 16 bases remaining between them. This CDR3 spans 15 amino acids. The V gene's germline CDR1 is SQVTM and CDR2 ANQGSEA.

The chain uses TRBV28 and TRBJ1-2, with D tentatively TRBD1 (5 bases). V was trimmed by 6 bases and J by 2 bases, leaving 13 bases between them. From germline, CDR1 is MDHEN and CDR2 SYDVKM. The length of the CDR3 is 14 residues. The DNA of the CDR3 is TGTGCCAGCAGCACTGGGGCAGGGAACTATGGCTACACCTTC. It is translated as CASSTGAGNYGYTF.